This record looks at one T cell receptor (beta chain) sequence and its context. Its antigen remains unidentified. These data come from a study of T cells in Graves' hyperthyroidism and ophthalmopathy. Whole-study context: At the time of initial diagnosis and before any treatment, peripheral blood was collected.

The germline gives CDR1 DFQATT, CDR2 SNEGSKA (reference sequence). The CDR3 has 11 amino acids. Findings and caveats of the study: Among clonotypes expanded in thyroid above 0.001, most were also found in blood. Ophthalmopathy got predicted by the model a median about six months before its onset.

Sampled blood dates from first hyperthyroidism diagnosis, and it precedes any ophthalmopathy symptoms. Using RNA transcripts as the source, TCR beta CDR3 regions were amplified. First-round RT-PCR of the TCR CDR3 relied on the HTBI primer set. Each CDR3 protein is one row after TCRdb ran MiXCR on the multiplex PCR reads. This table holds about 360,000 distinct CDR3 sequences, approximately 14% found once. The gene calls are TRBV20-1 and TRBJ1-1; D is unclear. Sequenced material: blood. The receptor's source is a woman aged 18-35 years with Graves' hyperthyroidism that later progressed to Graves' ophthalmopathy. The CDR3 DNA is TGCACCAAACCAGGGAACACTGAAGCTTTCTTT. Protein product: CTKPGNTEAFF.